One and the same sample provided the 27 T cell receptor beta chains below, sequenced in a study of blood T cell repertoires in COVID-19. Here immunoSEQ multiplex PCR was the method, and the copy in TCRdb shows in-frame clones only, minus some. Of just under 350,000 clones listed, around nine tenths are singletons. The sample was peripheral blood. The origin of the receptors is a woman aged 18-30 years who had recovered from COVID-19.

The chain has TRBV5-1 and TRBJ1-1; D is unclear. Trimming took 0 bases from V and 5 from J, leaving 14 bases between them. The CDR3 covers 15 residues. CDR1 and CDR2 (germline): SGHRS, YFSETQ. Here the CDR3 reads CASSLVAGSFTEAFF. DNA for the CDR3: TGCGCCAGCAGCTTGGTTGCGGGGTCGTTTACTGAAGCTTTCTTT.

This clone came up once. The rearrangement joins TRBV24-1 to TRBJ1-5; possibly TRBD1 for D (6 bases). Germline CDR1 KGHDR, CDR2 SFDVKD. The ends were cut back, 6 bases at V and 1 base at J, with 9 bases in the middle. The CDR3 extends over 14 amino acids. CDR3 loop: CATSTGTSNQPQHF. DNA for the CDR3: TGTGCCACCAGTACAGGGACGAGCAATCAGCCCCAGCATTTT.

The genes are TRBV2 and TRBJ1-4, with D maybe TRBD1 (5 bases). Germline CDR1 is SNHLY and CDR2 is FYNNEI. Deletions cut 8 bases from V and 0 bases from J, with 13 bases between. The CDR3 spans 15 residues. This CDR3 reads CASRSGTSTNEKLFF. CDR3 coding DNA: TGTGCCAGCCGAAGTGGGACTTCAACTAATGAAAAACTGTTTTTT.

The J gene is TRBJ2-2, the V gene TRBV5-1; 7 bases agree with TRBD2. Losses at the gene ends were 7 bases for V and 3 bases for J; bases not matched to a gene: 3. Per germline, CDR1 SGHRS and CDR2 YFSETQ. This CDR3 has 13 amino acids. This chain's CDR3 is CASRDYHTGELFF. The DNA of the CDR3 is TGCGCCAGCCGGGACTATCACACCGGGGAGCTGTTTTTT.

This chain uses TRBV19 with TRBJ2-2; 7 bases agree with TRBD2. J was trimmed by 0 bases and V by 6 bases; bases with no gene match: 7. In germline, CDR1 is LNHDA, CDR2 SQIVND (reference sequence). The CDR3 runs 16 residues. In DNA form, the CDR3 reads TGTGCCAGTAGCACGACTAGCCCCACGAACACCGGGGAGCTGTTTTTT. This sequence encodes CASSTTSPTNTGELFF.

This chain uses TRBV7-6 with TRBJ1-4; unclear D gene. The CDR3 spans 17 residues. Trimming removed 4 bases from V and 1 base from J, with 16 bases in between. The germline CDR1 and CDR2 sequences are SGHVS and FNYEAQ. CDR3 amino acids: CASSSRWAGETNEKLFF. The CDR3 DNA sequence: TGTGCCAGCAGCTCCCGTTGGGCCGGGGAAACTAATGAAAAACTGTTTTTT.

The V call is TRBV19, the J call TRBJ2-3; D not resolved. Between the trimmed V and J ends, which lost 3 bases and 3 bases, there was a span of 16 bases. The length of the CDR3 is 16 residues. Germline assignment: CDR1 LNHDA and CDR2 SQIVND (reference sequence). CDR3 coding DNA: TGTGCCAGTAGTATCGAGGCCCTGGTTGGAACAGATACGCAGTATTTT. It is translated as CASSIEALVGTDTQYF.

The CDR3 bases are TGTGCCAGCAGCAAAAGGATGAGGCATGGTAATCAGCCCCAGCATTTT. It translates to CASSKRMRHGNQPQHF. This rearrangement joins TRBV11-2 to TRBJ1-5, with D uncertain. Germline V lookup: CDR1 SGHAT, CDR2 FQNNGV. The CDR3 is made up of 16 amino acids. V dropped 5 bases and J dropped 4 bases, with 18 bases sitting between them.

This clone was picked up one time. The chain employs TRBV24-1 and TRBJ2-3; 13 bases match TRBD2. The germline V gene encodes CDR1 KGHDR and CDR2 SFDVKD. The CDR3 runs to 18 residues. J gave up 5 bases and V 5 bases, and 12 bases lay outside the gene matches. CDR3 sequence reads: CATSGTSGRATNLDTQYF. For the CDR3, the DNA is TGTGCCACCAGTGGTACTAGCGGGAGGGCCACGAATTTAGATACGCAGTATTTT.

CDR3 coding DNA: TGCGCCAGCAGCCAAGAAGGGACAGGGCGGTATGGCTACACCTTC. Translated: CASSQEGTGRYGYTF. V usage is TRBV4-3 and J usage is TRBJ1-2; 9 bases are shared with TRBD1. The V gene's germline CDR1 is LGHNA and CDR2 YSLEER. V lost 0 bases to trimming and J lost 5 bases; unmatched junction nucleotides: 4. The CDR3 is made up of 15 amino acids.

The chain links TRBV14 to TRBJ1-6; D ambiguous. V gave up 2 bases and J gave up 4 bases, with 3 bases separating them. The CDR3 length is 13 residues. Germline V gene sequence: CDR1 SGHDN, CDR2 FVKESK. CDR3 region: CASSQTYNSPLHF. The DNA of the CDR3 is TGTGCCAGCAGCCAAACTTATAATTCACCCCTCCACTTT. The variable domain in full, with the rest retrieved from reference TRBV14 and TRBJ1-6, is EAGVTQFPSHSVIEKGQTVTLRCDPISGHDNLYWYRRVMGKEIKFLLHFVKESKQDESGMPNNRFLAERTGGTYSTLKVQPAELEDSGVYFCASSQTYNSPLHFGNGTRLTVT.

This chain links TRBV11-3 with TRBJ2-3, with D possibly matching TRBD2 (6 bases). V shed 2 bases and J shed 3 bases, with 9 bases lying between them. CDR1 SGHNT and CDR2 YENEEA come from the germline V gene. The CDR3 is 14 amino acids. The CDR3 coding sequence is TGTGCCAGCAGCTTACCGGGAGTTACAGATACGCAGTATTTT. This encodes CASSLPGVTDTQYF. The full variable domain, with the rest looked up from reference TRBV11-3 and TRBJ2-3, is EAGVVQSPRYKIIEKKQPVAFWCNPISGHNTLYWYLQNLGQGPELLIRYENEEAVDDSQLPKDRFSAERLKGVDSTLKIQPAELGDSAVYLCASSLPGVTDTQYFGPGTRLTVL.

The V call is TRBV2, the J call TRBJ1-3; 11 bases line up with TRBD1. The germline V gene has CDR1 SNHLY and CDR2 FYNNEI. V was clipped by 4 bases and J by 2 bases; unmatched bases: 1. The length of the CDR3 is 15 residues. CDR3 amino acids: CASSGDRGTGNTIYF. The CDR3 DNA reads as TGTGCCAGCAGTGGGGACAGGGGGACTGGAAACACCATATATTTT.

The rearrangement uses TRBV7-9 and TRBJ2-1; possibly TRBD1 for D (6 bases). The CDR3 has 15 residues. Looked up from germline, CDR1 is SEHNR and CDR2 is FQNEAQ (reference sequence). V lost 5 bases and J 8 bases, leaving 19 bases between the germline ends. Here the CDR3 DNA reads TGTGCCAGCAGCCCCGGGGTAACAGGGATCGATGAGCAGTTCTTC. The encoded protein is CASSPGVTGIDEQFF.

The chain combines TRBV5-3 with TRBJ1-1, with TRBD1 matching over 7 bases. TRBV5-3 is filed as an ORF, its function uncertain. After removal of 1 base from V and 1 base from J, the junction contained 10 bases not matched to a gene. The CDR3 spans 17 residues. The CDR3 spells CARSLPGQESGNTEAFF. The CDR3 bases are TGTGCCAGAAGCTTGCCTGGACAGGAGTCAGGGAACACTGAAGCTTTCTTT.

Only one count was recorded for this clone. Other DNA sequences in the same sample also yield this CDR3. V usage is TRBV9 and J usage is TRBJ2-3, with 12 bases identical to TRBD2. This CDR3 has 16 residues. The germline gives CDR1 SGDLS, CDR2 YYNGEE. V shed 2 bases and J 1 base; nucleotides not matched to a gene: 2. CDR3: CASSVGLAGGTDTQYF. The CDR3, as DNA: TGTGCCAGCAGCGTGGGACTAGCGGGTGGCACAGATACGCAGTATTTT.

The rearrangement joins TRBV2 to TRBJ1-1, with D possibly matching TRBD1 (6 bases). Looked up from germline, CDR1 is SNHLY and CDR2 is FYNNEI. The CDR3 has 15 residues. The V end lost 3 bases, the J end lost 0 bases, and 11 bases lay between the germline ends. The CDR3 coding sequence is TGTGCCAGCAGTGAGCAGGGGTCCATGAACACTGAAGCTTTCTTT. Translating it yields CASSEQGSMNTEAFF. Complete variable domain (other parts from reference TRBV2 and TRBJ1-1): EPEVTQTPSHQVTQMGQEVILRCVPISNHLYFYWYRQILGQKVEFLVSFYNNEISEKSEIFDDQFSVERPDGSNFTLKIRSTKLEDSAMYFCASSEQGSMNTEAFFGQGTRLTVV.

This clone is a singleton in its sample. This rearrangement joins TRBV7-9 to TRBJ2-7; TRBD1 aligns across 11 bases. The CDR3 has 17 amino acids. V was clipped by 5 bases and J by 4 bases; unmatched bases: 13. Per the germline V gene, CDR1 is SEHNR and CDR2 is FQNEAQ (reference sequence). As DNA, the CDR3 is TGTGCCAGCAGCAAGACTACCGGGACAGGGGGTTCATACGAGCAGTACGTC. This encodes CASSKTTGTGGSYEQYV.

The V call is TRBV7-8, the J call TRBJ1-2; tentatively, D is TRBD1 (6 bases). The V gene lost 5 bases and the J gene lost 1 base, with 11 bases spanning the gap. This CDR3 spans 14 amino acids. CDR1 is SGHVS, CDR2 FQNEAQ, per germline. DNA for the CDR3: TGTGCCAGCAGCCCCGGGACACTTAACTATGGCTACACCTTC. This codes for CASSPGTLNYGYTF.

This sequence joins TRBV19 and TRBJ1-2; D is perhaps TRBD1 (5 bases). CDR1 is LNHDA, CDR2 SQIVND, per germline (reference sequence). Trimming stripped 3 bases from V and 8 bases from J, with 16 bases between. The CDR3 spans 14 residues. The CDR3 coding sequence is TGTGCCAGTAGTATGCTACGCGGAGGGGTGGGCTACACCTTC. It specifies CASSMLRGGVGYTF. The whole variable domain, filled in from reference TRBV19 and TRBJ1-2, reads DGGITQSPKYLFRKEGQNVTLSCEQNLNHDAMYWYRQDPGQGLRLIYYSQIVNDFQKGDIAEGYSVSREKKESFPLTVTSAQKNPTAFYLCASSMLRGGVGYTFGSGTRLTVV.

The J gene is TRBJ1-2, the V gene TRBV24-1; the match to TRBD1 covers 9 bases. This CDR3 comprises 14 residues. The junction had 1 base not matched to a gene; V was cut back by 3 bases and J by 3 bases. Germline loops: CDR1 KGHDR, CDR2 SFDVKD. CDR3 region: CATSDRQGDYGYTF. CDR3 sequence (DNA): TGTGCCACCAGTGATAGACAGGGGGACTATGGCTACACCTTC.

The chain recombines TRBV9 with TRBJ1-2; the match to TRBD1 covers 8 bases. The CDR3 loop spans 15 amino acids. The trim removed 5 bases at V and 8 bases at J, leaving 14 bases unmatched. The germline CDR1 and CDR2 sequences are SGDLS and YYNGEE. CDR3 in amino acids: CASRSTGGLTGGYTF. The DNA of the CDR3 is TGTGCCAGCAGGAGTACAGGGGGTCTGACGGGAGGCTACACCTTC. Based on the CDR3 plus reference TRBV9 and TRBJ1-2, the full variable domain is DSGVTQTPKHLITATGQRVTLRCSPRSGDLSVYWYQQSLDQGLQFLIQYYNGEERAKGNILERFSAQQFPDLHSELNLSSLELGDSALYFCASRSTGGLTGGYTFGSGTRLTVV.

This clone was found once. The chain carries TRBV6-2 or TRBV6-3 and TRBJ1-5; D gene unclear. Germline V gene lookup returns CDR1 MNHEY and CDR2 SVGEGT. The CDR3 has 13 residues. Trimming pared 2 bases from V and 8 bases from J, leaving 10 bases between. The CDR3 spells CASSYESMEPQHF. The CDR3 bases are TGTGCCAGCAGTTACGAGAGTATGGAGCCCCAGCATTTT.

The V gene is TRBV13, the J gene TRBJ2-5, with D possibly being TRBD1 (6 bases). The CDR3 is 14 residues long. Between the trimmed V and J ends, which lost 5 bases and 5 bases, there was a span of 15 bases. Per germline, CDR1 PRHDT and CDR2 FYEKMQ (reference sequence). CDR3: CASSPNRASETQYF. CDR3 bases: TGTGCCAGCAGCCCGAACAGGGCTTCCGAGACCCAGTACTTC. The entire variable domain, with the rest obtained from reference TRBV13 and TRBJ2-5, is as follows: AAGVIQSPRHLIKEKRETATLKCYPIPRHDTVYWYQQGPGQDPQFLISFYEKMQSDKGSIPDRFSAQQFSDYHSELNMSSLELGDSALYFCASSPNRASETQYFGPGTRLLVL.

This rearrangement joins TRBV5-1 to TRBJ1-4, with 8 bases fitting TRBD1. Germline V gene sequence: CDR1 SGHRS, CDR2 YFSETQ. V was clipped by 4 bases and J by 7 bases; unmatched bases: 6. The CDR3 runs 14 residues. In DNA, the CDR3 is TGCGCCAGCAGCCACCGAACAGGGGGTGAAAAACTGTTTTTT. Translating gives CASSHRTGGEKLFF.

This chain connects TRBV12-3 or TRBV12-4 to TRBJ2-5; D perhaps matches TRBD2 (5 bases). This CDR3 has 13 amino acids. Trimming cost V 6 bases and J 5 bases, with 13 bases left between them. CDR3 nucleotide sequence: TGTGCCAGCAGCCCCGGACTCAGTGAGACCCAGTACTTC. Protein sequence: CASSPGLSETQYF.

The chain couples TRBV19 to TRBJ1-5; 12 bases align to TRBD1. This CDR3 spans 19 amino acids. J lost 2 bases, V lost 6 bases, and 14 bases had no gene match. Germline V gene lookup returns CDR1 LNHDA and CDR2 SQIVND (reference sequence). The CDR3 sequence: CASRGTTGQGAFGNQPQHF. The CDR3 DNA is TGTGCCAGTAGGGGTACTACGGGACAGGGGGCTTTTGGCAATCAGCCCCAGCATTTT.